This T cell receptor beta chain derives from a study of OX40 agonist ivuxolimab in advanced cancers. The assay was immunoSEQ multiplex PCR, and TCRdb's table has in-frame clones only and misses some. The repertoire holds 75,000 to 95,000 clones, with 80% to 90% as singletons. V gave up 2 bases and J gave up 3 bases, with 14 bases separating them. Per the germline V gene, CDR1 is MNHNS and CDR2 is SASEGT. The CDR3 loop spans 15 amino acids. For this clone: The antigen is undetermined.

Points from the study as a whole: Some patients without response likewise showed low normalized clonal expansion.

The specimen comprised CD4+ or CD8+ T cells sorted from blood, sampled in a trial of the OX40 agonist ivuxolimab. The V gene is TRBV6-1, the J gene TRBJ2-7; no reliable D call. The TCR originated in an adult with an advanced solid tumor such as melanoma, head and neck, liver or kidney cancer. The chain's CDR3 is CASSESGSNLYEQYF. The CDR3 DNA follows: TGTGCCAGCAGTGAATCGGGTTCTAACCTCTACGAGCAGTACTTC.